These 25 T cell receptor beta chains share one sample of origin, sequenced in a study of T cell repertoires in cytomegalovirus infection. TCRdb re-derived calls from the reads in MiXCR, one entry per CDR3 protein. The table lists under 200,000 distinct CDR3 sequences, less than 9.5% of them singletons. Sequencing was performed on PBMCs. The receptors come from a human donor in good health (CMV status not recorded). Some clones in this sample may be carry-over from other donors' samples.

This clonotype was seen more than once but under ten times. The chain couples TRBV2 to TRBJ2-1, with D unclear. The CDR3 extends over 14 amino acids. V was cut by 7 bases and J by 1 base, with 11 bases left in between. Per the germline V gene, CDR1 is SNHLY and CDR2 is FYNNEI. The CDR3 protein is CASTRTRSYNEQFF. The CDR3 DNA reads TGTGCCAGCACCAGGACGAGGTCCTACAATGAGCAGTTCTTC.

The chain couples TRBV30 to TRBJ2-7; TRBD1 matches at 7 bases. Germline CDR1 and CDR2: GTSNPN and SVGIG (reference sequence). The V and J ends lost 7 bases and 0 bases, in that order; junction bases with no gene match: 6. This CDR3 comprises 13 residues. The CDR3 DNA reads TGTGCCTCACCGGGACAGTTCTCCTACGAGCAGTACTTC. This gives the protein CASPGQFSYEQYF.

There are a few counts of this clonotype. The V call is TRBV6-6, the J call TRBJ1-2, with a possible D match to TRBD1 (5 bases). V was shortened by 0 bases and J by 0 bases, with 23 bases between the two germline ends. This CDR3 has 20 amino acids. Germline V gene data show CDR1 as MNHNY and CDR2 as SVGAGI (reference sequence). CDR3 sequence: CASSYSTSGRRTLSNYGYTF. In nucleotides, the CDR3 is TGTGCCAGCAGTTACTCGACGTCCGGCAGGCGGACATTATCTAACTATGGCTACACCTTC.

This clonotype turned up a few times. CDR3 in amino acids: CASSPRGDTEAFF. The CDR3 DNA reads TGTGCCAGCAGCCCCCGCGGGGACACTGAAGCTTTCTTT. The genes are TRBV5-5 and TRBJ1-1; D is unclear. Per germline, CDR1 SGHKS and CDR2 YYEKEE (reference sequence). Trimming stripped 4 bases from V and 3 bases from J, with 10 bases between. This CDR3 comprises 13 residues.

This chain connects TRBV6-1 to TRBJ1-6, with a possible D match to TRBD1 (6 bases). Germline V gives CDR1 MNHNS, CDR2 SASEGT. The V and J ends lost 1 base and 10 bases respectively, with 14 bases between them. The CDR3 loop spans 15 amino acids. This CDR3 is CASSEGGGGRSPLHF. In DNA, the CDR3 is TGTGCCAGCAGTGAAGGGGGGGGCGGGAGGTCACCCCTCCACTTT.

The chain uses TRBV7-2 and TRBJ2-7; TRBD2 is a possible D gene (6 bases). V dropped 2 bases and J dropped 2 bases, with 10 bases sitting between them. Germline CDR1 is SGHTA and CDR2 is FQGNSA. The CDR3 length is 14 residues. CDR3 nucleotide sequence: TGTGCCAGCAGCTTAATCTCTAGCGCCTACGAGCAGTACTTC. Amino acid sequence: CASSLISSAYEQYF. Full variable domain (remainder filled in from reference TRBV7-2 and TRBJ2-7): GAGVSQSPSNKVTEKGKDVELRCDPISGHTALYWYRQSLGQGLEFLIYFQGNSAPDKSGLPSDRFSAERTGGSVSTLTIQRTQQEDSAVYLCASSLISSAYEQYFGPGTRLTVT.

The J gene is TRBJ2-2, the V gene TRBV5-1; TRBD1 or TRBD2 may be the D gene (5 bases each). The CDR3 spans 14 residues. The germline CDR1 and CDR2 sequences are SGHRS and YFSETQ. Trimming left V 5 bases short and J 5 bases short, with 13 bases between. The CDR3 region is CASSSIGGTGELFF. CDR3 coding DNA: TGCGCCAGCAGTTCGATTGGGGGAACCGGGGAGCTGTTTTTT.

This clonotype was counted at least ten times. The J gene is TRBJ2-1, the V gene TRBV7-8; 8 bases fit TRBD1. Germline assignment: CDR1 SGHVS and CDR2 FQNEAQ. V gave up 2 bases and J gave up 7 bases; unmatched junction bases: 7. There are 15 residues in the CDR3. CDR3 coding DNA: TGTGCCAGCAGCTTACTGCGGACAGGGAGGAATGAGCAGTTCTTC. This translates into CASSLLRTGRNEQFF.

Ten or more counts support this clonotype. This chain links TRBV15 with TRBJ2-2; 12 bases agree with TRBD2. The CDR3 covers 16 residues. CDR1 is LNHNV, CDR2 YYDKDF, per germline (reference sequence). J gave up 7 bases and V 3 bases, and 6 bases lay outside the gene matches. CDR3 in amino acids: CATSSTRTSGDGELFF. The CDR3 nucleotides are TGTGCCACCAGCAGCACGAGGACTAGCGGGGACGGGGAGCTGTTTTTT.

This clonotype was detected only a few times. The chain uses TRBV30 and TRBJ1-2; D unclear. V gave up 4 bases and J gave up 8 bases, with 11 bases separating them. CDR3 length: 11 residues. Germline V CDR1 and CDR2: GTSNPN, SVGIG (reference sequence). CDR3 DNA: TGTGCCTGGAAAACCATCGTCGGCTACACCTTC. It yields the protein CAWKTIVGYTF.

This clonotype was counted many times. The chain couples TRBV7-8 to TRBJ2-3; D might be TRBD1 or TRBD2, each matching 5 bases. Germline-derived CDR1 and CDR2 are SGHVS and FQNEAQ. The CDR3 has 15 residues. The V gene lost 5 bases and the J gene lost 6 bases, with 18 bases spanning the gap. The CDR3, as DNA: TGTGCCAGCAGCCCCTCGGGACCGGGGATCGATACGCAGTATTTT. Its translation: CASSPSGPGIDTQYF.

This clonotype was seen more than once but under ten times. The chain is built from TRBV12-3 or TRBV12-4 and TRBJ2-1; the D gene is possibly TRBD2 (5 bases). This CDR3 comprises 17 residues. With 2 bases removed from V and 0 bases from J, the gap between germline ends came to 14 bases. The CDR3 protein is CASSLPRLSGSYNEQFF. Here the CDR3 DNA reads TGTGCCAGCAGTTTACCCCGACTAAGCGGCTCCTACAATGAGCAGTTCTTC.

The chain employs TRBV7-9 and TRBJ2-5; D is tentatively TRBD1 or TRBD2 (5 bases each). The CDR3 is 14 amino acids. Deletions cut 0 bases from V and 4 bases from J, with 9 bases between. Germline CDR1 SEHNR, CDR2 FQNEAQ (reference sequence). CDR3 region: CASSLAVGRETQYF. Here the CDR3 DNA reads TGTGCCAGCAGCTTAGCGGTGGGACGAGAGACCCAGTACTTC.

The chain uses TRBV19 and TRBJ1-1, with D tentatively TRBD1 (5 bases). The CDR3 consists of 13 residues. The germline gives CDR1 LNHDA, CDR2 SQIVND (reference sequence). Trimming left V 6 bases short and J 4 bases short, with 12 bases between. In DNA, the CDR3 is TGTGCCAGTAGATTGGGGGTGGGCACTGAAGCTTTCTTT. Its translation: CASRLGVGTEAFF.

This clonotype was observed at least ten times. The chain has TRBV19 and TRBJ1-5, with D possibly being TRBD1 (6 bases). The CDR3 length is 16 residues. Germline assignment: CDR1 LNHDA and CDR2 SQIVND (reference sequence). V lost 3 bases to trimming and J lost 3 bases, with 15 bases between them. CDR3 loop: CASSIGGGAPNQPQHF. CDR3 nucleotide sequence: TGTGCCAGTAGTATCGGTGGGGGGGCCCCCAATCAGCCCCAGCATTTT.

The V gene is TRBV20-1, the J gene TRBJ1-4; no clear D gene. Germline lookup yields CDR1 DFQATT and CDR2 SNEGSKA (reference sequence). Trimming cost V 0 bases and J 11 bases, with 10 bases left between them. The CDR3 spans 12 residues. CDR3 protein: CSARDREPKLFF. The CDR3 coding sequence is TGCAGTGCTAGAGATCGAGAGCCCAAACTGTTTTTT.

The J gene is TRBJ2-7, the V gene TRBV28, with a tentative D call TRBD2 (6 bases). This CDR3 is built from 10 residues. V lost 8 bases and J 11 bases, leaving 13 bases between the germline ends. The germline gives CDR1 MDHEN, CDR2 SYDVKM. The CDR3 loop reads CASGVGRKYF. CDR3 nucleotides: TGTGCCAGCGGAGTGGGGAGGAAGTACTTC.

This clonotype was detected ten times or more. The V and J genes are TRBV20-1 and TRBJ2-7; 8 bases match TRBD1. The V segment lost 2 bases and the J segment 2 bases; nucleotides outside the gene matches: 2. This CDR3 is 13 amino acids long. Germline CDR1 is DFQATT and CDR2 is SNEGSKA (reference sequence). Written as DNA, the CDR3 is TGCAGTGCTAGACCGGGACAGGCCTACGAGCAGTACTTC. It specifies CSARPGQAYEQYF.

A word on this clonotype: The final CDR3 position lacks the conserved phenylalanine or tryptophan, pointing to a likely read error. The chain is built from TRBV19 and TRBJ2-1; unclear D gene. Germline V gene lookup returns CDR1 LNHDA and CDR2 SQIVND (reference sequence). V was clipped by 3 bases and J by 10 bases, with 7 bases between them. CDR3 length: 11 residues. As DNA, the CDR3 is TGTGCCAGTAGTATTGTCGGGGAGCAGTTCATC. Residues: CASSIVGEQFI.

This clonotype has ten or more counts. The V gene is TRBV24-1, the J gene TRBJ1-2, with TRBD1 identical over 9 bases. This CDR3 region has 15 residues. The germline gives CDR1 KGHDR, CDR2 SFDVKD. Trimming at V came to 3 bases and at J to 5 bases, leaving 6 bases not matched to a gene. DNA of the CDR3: TGTGCCACCAGTGATCCGGGACAGGGAGGTTATGGCTACACCTTC. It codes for CATSDPGQGGYGYTF.

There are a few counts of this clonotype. CDR3 bases: TGTGCCAGCAGTTACAGGGGAACCACTGAAGCTTTCTTT. It encodes CASSYRGTTEAFF. The J gene is TRBJ1-1, the V gene TRBV28; 7 bases fit TRBD1. Looked up from germline, CDR1 is MDHEN and CDR2 is SYDVKM. V trimming: 4 bases; J trimming: 4 bases; junction bases outside the gene matches: 3. The CDR3 is 13 amino acids.

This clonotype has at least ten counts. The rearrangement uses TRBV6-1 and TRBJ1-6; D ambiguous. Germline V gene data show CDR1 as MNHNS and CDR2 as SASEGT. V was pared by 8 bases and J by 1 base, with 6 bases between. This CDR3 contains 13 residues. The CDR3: CASQESYNSPLHF. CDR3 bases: TGTGCCAGCCAGGAATCCTATAATTCACCCCTCCACTTT.

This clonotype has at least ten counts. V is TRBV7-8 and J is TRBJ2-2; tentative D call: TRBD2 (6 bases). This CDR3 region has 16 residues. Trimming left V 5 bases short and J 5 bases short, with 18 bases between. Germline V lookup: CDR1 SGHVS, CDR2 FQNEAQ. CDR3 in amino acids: CASSVEIWEETGELFF. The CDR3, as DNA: TGTGCCAGCAGCGTCGAGATATGGGAGGAAACCGGGGAGCTGTTTTTT.

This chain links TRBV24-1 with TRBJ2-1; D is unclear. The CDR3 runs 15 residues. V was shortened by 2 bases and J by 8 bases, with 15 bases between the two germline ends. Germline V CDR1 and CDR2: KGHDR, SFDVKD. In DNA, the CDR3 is TGTGCCACCAGTGATTGGGGATCCCGCTCCGATGAGCAGTTCTTC. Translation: CATSDWGSRSDEQFF.

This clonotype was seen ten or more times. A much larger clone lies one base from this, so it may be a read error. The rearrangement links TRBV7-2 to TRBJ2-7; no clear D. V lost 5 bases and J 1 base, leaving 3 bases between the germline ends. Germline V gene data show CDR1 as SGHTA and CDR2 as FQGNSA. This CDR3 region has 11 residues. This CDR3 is CASSVSYEQYF. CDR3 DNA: TGTGCCAGCAGCGTATCCTACGAGCAGTACTTC.